This T cell receptor (beta chain) emerged from a study of T cells in Graves' hyperthyroidism and ophthalmopathy (dated by TCRdb to about 2019). About the investigation overall: Peripheral blood samples were taken at initial diagnosis, before any treatment was given. To identify TCR V-J signatures that set the groups apart, the researchers used a discovery cohort of 90 to 100 patients, made up of approximately 43 with Graves' ophthalmopathy and some 58 with stable Graves' hyperthyroidism. Whether ophthalmopathy could be predicted prospectively was tested in an independent validation cohort made up of about 20 hyperthyroidism patients plus 17 patients who later progressed to ophthalmopathy. The 95 to 100 discovery patients were divided at random into training and test sets in a 7:3 ratio. The study also compared thyroid tissue and blood T-cell repertoires from five or six Graves' hyperthyroidism patients. After sampling, hyperthyroidism patients received methimazole starting at 30 mg daily, and ophthalmopathy patients received high-dose intravenous methylprednisolone. The paper reports TCR Vbeta CDR3 sequencing of 140 or so peripheral blood samples: some 41 ophthalmopathy, about 75 hyperthyroidism and roughly 17 progressor patients.

In the ophthalmopathy patients, disease was moderately to severely active, with a Clinical Activity Score of 3 or more, a NOSPECS grade of 4 or more, and a duration of less than 3 months. Patients with uncontrolled infections, other autoimmune diseases, pregnancy or lactation were excluded. Diagnoses were based on clinical symptoms, serum thyroxine and TRAb, thyroid ultrasound and orbital computed tomography. PBMCs were separated from approximately 10 ml of fresh peripheral blood using Ficoll-Paque density gradient centrifugation. Total RNA was extracted using Trizol reagent, and RNA quality was assessed on an Agilent 2100 Bioanalyzer. Comments on this clonotype: No cognate antigen has been identified for it. No base-level quality is on record; no much larger clone is a single base apart.

Amplification of TCR beta CDR3 regions was carried out from RNA transcripts. The TCR CDR3 was subjected to a first round of RT-PCR using the HTBI primer set and the Qiagen OneStep RT-PCR kit. A second multiplex PCR round built the libraries, followed by size selection and purification. Paired-end sequencing of the libraries was performed with 100 bp reads on an Illumina HiSeq2000. As for the original processing: SOAPnuke was used to process the raw data, removing reads that contained adapters or uncalled bases, had a mean Phred below 15, or lacked an exact match to the constant primer or identifier. COPE v1.2.5 was used to merge high-quality paired reads, and clonotypes were defined as unique nucleotide sequences. MiTCR v1.1 was used to align clonotypes to the IMGT TRBV, TRBD and TRBJ reference segments. The analysis included only V-J combinations with a frequency above 0.0001, which together covered roughly 99% of the repertoires. The TCS score was defined as the ratio of F50 (clonal expansion) to E x V (chaos), calculated using BLOSUM62-based TCRdist between CDR3 peptides within each V-J. Welch's t-statistics and random forest reduced around 520 V-J features to 13, which were used in a naive Bayes classifier (R e1071). Starting from the raw public reads, TCRdb applied fastp trimming at Q25, assembled clones with MiXCR and retained in-frame beta chains. Every entry covers one CDR3 protein and lists the most common genes and DNA from its rows. What appears here as the V and J calls and clone size reflects TCRdb's work, not the paper's. The sample has approximately 600,000 distinct CDR3 sequences on record, less than 25% of them singletons. 30% to 40% of the sample belongs to the ten largest clones.

Including cysteine and phenylalanine, the CDR3 has 14 amino acids. The DNA shown is the 42-base CDR3, in frame from base 1. The germline V gene yields SQVTM for CDR1 and ANQGSEA for CDR2. Relative to germline, V is 4 bases shorter and J is 8 bases shorter, with 18 bases between their ends. Results and caveats for the whole study, not just this receptor: In validation, progression to ophthalmopathy was predicted by the model with 70% to 71% sensitivity and roughly 72% specificity, a median of approximately 6.5 months before onset. A model built on a 13 V-J signature distinguished ophthalmopathy from stable hyperthyroidism, reaching around 87% sensitivity and approximately 81% specificity in cross-validation and 80%/75% in testing. Most expanded thyroid clonotypes (frequency above 0.001) were also detected in blood, a finding suggesting that blood repertoires may reflect thyroid immune responses. No statistical method was used to fix the sample size in advance, and group allocation was not hidden from the investigators.

The sequence derives from a man younger than 40 with Graves' ophthalmopathy. Rearrangement joined TRBV29-1 to TRBJ1-5, with a tentative D gene TRBD1 over 6 matching bases. Material for sequencing was blood. The nucleotide sequence reads as follows: TGCAGCGTTGTACAGGGACCCTCCGGGGAGCCCCAGCATTTT. It translates as CSVVQGPSGEPQHF.